This is a list of T cell receptor beta chains from one sample in a study of blood T cell repertoires in COVID-19. Profiled with immunoSEQ multiplex PCR; TCRdb holds only in-frame clones, not every one. The sample has roughly 160,000 clones, about 80% seen once. The sequencing sample was made of peripheral blood. These TCRs come from a man between 65 and 79 years old with active or convalescent COVID-19. The CDR3 runs from the conserved cysteine through the conserved F or W. The D gene is left open where the match is weak. Clone sizes are given selectively: once, few, many, or a class where the clone is expanded.

J gene,clone size,D gene,V gene,CDR3 protein,CDR3 DNA
TRBJ2-7,-,TRBD1,TRBV6-2/TRBV6-3,CASSPQGRSYEQYF,TGTGCCAGCAGCCCACAGGGGCGCTCCTACGAGCAGTACTTC
TRBJ2-1,-,TRBD2,TRBV7-7,CASSLTSGFYNEQFF,TGTGCCAGCAGCTTGACTAGCGGGTTTTACAATGAGCAGTTCTTC
TRBJ2-1,-,TRBD2,TRBV27,CASFTSGSGSYNEQFF,TGTGCCAGCTTTACTAGCGGGAGTGGGTCCTACAATGAGCAGTTCTTC
TRBJ2-6,few,-,TRBV7-8,CASSSLRANVLTF,TGTGCCAGCAGCTCGCTAAGGGCCAACGTCCTGACTTTC
TRBJ2-7,once,TRBD1,TRBV3-1/TRBV3-2,CASSQGQGVYEQYF,TGTGCCAGCAGCCAAGGACAGGGGGTATACGAGCAGTACTTC
TRBJ1-5,-,-,TRBV7-6,CASSSRPSGQFVQPQHF,TGTGCCAGCAGCTCAAGACCTAGTGGACAGTTTGTTCAGCCCCAGCATTTT
TRBJ1-5,-,TRBD1,TRBV7-2,CASSLTGVGNQPQHF,TGTGCCAGCAGCCTTACAGGGGTAGGGAATCAGCCCCAGCATTTT
TRBJ2-1,-,-,TRBV5-1,CASSLVLPREYNEQFF,TGCGCCAGCAGCTTGGTACTACCACGGGAGTACAATGAGCAGTTCTTC
TRBJ2-2,once,TRBD1,TRBV7-7,CASSRDRVGTGELFF,TGTGCCAGCAGCCGGGACAGGGTGGGCACCGGGGAGCTGTTTTTT
TRBJ1-5,-,-,TRBV6-1,CASSVRVRVYNSNQPQHF,TGTGCCAGCAGTGTTCGCGTCAGGGTATACAATAGCAATCAGCCCCAGCATTTT
TRBJ2-7,-,TRBD2,TRBV7-2,CASSRGGESTEQYF,TGTGCCAGCAGCCGGGGGGGGGAATCTACCGAGCAGTACTTC
TRBJ1-2,-,-,TRBV27,CASSLSGKGNYGYTF,TGTGCCAGCAGTTTATCAGGGAAGGGGAACTATGGCTACACCTTC
TRBJ1-2,-,TRBD1,TRBV30,CAWSVTGTGGAGREGYTF,TGTGCCTGGAGTGTAACAGGGACAGGGGGCGCGGGGAGGGAAGGCTACACCTTC
TRBJ1-1,-,-,TRBV6-5,CASIYGRDGTEAFF,TGTGCCAGCATCTACGGGCGGGACGGCACTGAAGCTTTCTTT
TRBJ2-7,-,-,TRBV28,CASSLPPYRALEQYF,TGTGCCAGCAGTTTACCACCTTACAGGGCTCTCGAGCAGTACTTC
TRBJ1-1,-,TRBD1,TRBV6-6,CASRRDRGKNTEAFF,TGTGCCAGCAGAAGGGACAGGGGAAAGAACACTGAAGCTTTCTTT
TRBJ2-2,-,TRBD1,TRBV6-4,CASRRDRGSAGELFF,TGTGCCAGCAGACGGGACAGGGGGTCAGCCGGGGAGCTGTTTTTT
TRBJ1-4,-,-,TRBV7-6,CASSPQSSHQSEKLFF,TGTGCCAGCAGCCCACAGTCCAGCCATCAAAGCGAAAAACTGTTTTTT
TRBJ2-5,-,TRBD1,TRBV5-1,CASSSRTGGPQETQYF,TGCGCCAGCAGCTCTAGGACAGGGGGCCCACAAGAGACCCAGTACTTC
TRBJ2-1,once,-,TRBV6-5,CASSYGGATYNEQFF,TGTGCCAGCAGTTACGGGGGGGCAACCTACAATGAGCAGTTCTTC
TRBJ1-2,-,TRBD1,TRBV6-6,CASRPLGTDYGYTF,TGTGCCAGCAGGCCTCTCGGGACAGACTATGGCTACACCTTC
TRBJ2-3,-,TRBD2,TRBV11-2,CASSPRAGLSTDTQYF,TGTGCCAGCAGCCCACGAGCGGGACTTAGCACAGATACGCAGTATTTT
TRBJ1-1,-,-,TRBV7-9,CASYPWGDGAFF,TGTGCCAGCTACCCCTGGGGGGACGGAGCTTTCTTT
TRBJ1-2,-,-,TRBV27,CASSALTGYGYTF,TGTGCCAGCAGTGCATTAACAGGGTATGGCTACACCTTC
TRBJ2-7,few,TRBD1,TRBV6-5,CASSYVNRGIGEQYF,TGTGCCAGCAGTTACGTCAACAGGGGCATTGGCGAGCAGTACTTC
TRBJ2-5,-,-,TRBV13,CASSFRVQETQYF,TGTGCCAGCAGCTTCCGGGTTCAAGAGACCCAGTACTTC
TRBJ2-5,-,-,TRBV7-2,CASSSGEEETQYF,TGTGCCAGCAGTTCGGGGGAGGAGGAGACCCAGTACTTC
TRBJ2-7,-,-,TRBV6-5,CASSYSVGRGSYEQYF,TGTGCCAGCAGTTACTCTGTTGGCAGGGGTTCCTACGAGCAGTACTTC
TRBJ2-2,-,TRBD1,TRBV11-3,CASSFSGTGNTGELFF,TGTGCCAGCAGCTTCTCCGGGACAGGGAACACCGGGGAGCTGTTTTTT
TRBJ2-2,-,-,TRBV5-1,CASSPSGAFAGELFF,TGCGCCAGCAGCCCATCAGGGGCGTTCGCCGGGGAGCTGTTTTTT
TRBJ2-3,-,-,TRBV5-1,CASSSPGGPADTQYF,TGCGCCAGCAGCTCCCCGGGGGGCCCCGCAGATACGCAGTATTTT
TRBJ1-6,-,-,TRBV6-2/TRBV6-3,CASSPDRKNSPLHF,TGTGCCAGCAGCCCCGACAGGAAAAATTCACCCCTCCACTTT
TRBJ2-5,-,-,TRBV29-1,CSVTGQGEAQYF,TGCAGCGTGACAGGTCAGGGCGAGGCCCAGTACTTC
TRBJ1-2,-,-,TRBV5-4,CASSLATGRRLGGYTF,TGTGCCAGCAGCTTGGCTACTGGCAGGAGACTAGGCGGCTACACCTTC
TRBJ2-7,-,TRBD2,TRBV4-1,CASSQDRSSGRREQYF,TGCGCCAGCAGCCAAGATAGGTCTAGCGGGCGTCGCGAGCAGTACTTC
TRBJ1-3,-,TRBD1,TRBV28,CATLPSGTVTSGNTIYF,TGTGCCACCCTCCCGTCCGGGACAGTTACTTCTGGAAACACCATATATTTT
TRBJ1-5,-,-,TRBV19,CASSIEQINQPQHF,TGTGCCAGTAGTATTGAACAGATTAATCAGCCCCAGCATTTT
TRBJ2-2,-,-,TRBV7-2,CASSPLARANTGELFF,TGTGCCAGCAGCCCCCTAGCGAGAGCGAACACCGGGGAGCTGTTTTTT
TRBJ2-3,once,TRBD1,TRBV27,CASSLYWDRGPHGTDTQYF,TGTGCCAGCAGTTTATATTGGGACAGGGGTCCTCACGGCACAGATACGCAGTATTTT
TRBJ1-5,-,-,TRBV28,CASSLWRTVSNQPQHF,TGTGCCAGCAGTTTATGGCGGACAGTTAGCAATCAGCCCCAGCATTTT
TRBJ2-7,-,TRBD2,TRBV5-1,CASSLALADTYEQYF,TGCGCCAGCAGCTTGGCGCTAGCGGACACCTACGAGCAGTACTTC
TRBJ1-2,-,-,TRBV29-1,CSVVRDYGYTF,TGCAGCGTTGTCAGGGACTATGGCTACACCTTC
TRBJ2-5,-,-,TRBV7-8,CASSFVGAGETQYF,TGTGCCAGCAGCTTTGTGGGGGCTGGGGAGACCCAGTACTTC
TRBJ2-7,-,TRBD1,TRBV6-5,CASSTGGDEQYF,TGTGCCAGCAGCACAGGGGGCGACGAGCAGTACTTC
TRBJ2-3,-,TRBD2,TRBV3-1/TRBV3-2,CASSPQSSGTSGSWSTDTQYF,TGTGCCAGCAGCCCACAGAGTTCCGGGACTAGCGGGAGTTGGAGCACAGATACGCAGTATTTT